The 18 T cell receptor beta chains below were found in one sample sequenced in a study of T cells in localized non-small cell lung cancer. Some clones are missing from TCRdb's copy, which holds only in-frame ones; the method was immunoSEQ multiplex PCR. The table shows about 23,000 clones, with less than 90% occurring only once. The sequencing used peripheral blood, collected before any cancer treatment. The receptors here all came from a male donor at least 60 years old with stage I squamous cell lung carcinoma.

This sequence joins TRBV2 and TRBJ2-4; D unclear. Trimming left V 6 bases short and J 5 bases short, with 17 bases between. This CDR3 is 15 amino acids long. Germline V CDR1 and CDR2: SNHLY, FYNNEI. CDR3: CASRATHMGENIQYF. The CDR3 DNA reads TGTGCCAGCAGGGCCACACATATGGGTGAAAACATTCAGTACTTC.

The chain links TRBV7-8 to TRBJ2-7; the match to TRBD1 covers 7 bases. The CDR3 is 15 residues long. From germline, CDR1 is SGHVS and CDR2 FQNEAQ. The V and J ends lost 5 bases and 5 bases, in that order; junction bases with no gene match: 12. DNA for the CDR3: TGTGCCAGCAGCGACCCCGAGTCAGGGGGACACGAGCAGTACTTC. Its translation is CASSDPESGGHEQYF.

J is TRBJ2-5 and V is TRBV11-2; D not certain. Trimming took off 3 bases at V and 7 bases at J, with 21 bases between the two ends. The CDR3 length is 16 residues. Germline assignment: CDR1 SGHAT and CDR2 FQNNGV. The chain's CDR3 is CASSFFGSTYPGTQYF. DNA for the CDR3: TGTGCCAGCAGCTTTTTCGGCTCCACCTACCCAGGGACCCAGTACTTC.

This clone was found once. This chain links TRBV19 with TRBJ2-7; 8 nucleotides agree with TRBD1. This CDR3 is built from 14 residues. Germline trimming cut 1 base from V and 4 bases from J; bases unmatched to any gene: 3. Germline CDR1 is LNHDA and CDR2 is SQIVND (reference sequence). The chain's CDR3 is CASSIGQGAYEQYF. In DNA, the CDR3 is TGTGCCAGTAGTATAGGGCAGGGGGCGTACGAGCAGTACTTC.

This chain connects TRBV7-6 to TRBJ2-5, with D tentatively TRBD2 (6 bases). The ends were cut back, 1 base at V and 1 base at J, with 10 bases in the middle. The germline CDR1 and CDR2 sequences are SGHVS and FNYEAQ. The CDR3 extends over 15 amino acids. The CDR3, as DNA: TGTGCCAGCAGCTTAGGTAGCGGTTTCCAAGAGACCCAGTACTTC. It yields the protein CASSLGSGFQETQYF.

As DNA, the CDR3 is TGTGCCAGCAGCTTAGTCAGGGGAGGAGGTGAGCAGTACTTC. Translating it yields CASSLVRGGGEQYF. The chain combines TRBV11-2 with TRBJ2-7, with D tentatively TRBD1 or TRBD2 (6 bases each). The CDR3 has 14 amino acids. CDR1 and CDR2 (germline): SGHAT, FQNNGV. Trimming shortened V by 1 base and J by 7 bases, and 14 bases separated the two germline ends.

The chain carries TRBV7-9 and TRBJ2-1; maybe TRBD1 (5 bases). Germline V CDR1 and CDR2: SEHNR, FQNEAQ (reference sequence). The CDR3 is made up of 14 amino acids. The V end lost 1 base, the J end lost 10 bases, and 14 bases lay between the germline ends. CDR3 amino acids: CASSLDSWTNEQFF. The CDR3 DNA reads as TGTGCCAGCAGCTTAGATTCCTGGACAAACGAGCAGTTCTTC.

This rearrangement joins TRBV4-2 to TRBJ2-3, with 14 bases lining up with TRBD2. The CDR3 has 18 residues. V dropped 2 bases and J dropped 2; count of bases not matched to a gene: 6. Germline CDR1 and CDR2: LGHNA and YNFKEQ. CDR3 in amino acids: CASSQRGLAGGFTDTQYF. CDR3 DNA sequence: TGTGCCAGCAGCCAACGAGGACTAGCGGGGGGCTTCACAGATACGCAGTATTTT.

This sequence joins TRBV6-4 and TRBJ2-6; D remains unclear. The CDR3 totals 15 residues. The germline V gene encodes CDR1 MRHNA and CDR2 SNTAGT. The V gene lost 7 bases and the J gene lost 2 bases, with 12 bases spanning the gap. The CDR3 protein is CASILDKAGANVLTF. CDR3 coding DNA: TGTGCCAGCATTCTAGACAAGGCTGGGGCCAACGTCCTGACTTTC.

This chain's CDR3 is CASGTGGYYREQYF. Here the CDR3 DNA reads TGTGCCAGCGGCACAGGGGGCTACTACCGCGAGCAGTACTTC. This chain connects TRBV6-5 to TRBJ2-5, with TRBD1 matching over 9 bases. The DNA matches TRBJ2-7 better at its end, which makes the J call doubtful. The CDR3 covers 14 residues. Germline loops: CDR1 MNHEY, CDR2 SVGAGI.

V is TRBV11-2 and J is TRBJ2-3, with TRBD2 as a possible D gene (5 bases). V shed 1 base and J shed 1 base, with 12 bases lying between them. There are 16 residues in the CDR3. Germline loops: CDR1 SGHAT, CDR2 FQNNGV. The CDR3 here is CASSLVGGPGTDTQYF. The CDR3 region has the DNA TGTGCCAGCAGCTTAGTAGGAGGTCCGGGCACAGATACGCAGTATTTT.

The V call is TRBV6-4, the J call TRBJ2-7, with a possible D match to TRBD2 (6 bases). Germline V gives CDR1 MRHNA, CDR2 SNTAGT. This CDR3 is built from 12 residues. This CDR3 reads CVTEGISYEQYF. The CDR3 DNA follows: TGTGTCACGGAGGGGATCTCCTACGAGCAGTACTTC.

V gene TRBV14 combines with J gene TRBJ1-4; D remains ambiguous. V lost 6 bases, J lost 8 bases, and 10 bases lay in between. The CDR3 runs to 12 residues. CDR1 and CDR2 (germline): SGHDN, FVKESK. CDR3 in DNA: TGTGCCAGCAGTTCAAGGGAGGAAAAACTGTTTTTT. Protein: CASSSREEKLFF.

This sequence joins TRBV5-4 and TRBJ2-7; D is possibly TRBD2 (5 bases). Trimming pared 0 bases from V and 7 bases from J, leaving 8 bases between. This CDR3 has 12 residues. Germline V CDR1 and CDR2: SGHNT, YYREEE (reference sequence). The CDR3 DNA sequence: TGTGCCAGCAGCTTGGTCCCGGGGGAGCAGTACTTC. It is translated as CASSLVPGEQYF.

The chain links TRBV7-9 to TRBJ2-7, with TRBD1 matching over 7 bases. The V segment lost 3 bases and the J segment 5 bases; nucleotides outside the gene matches: 7. The CDR3 is 14 amino acids. CDR1 is SEHNR, CDR2 FQNEAQ, per germline (reference sequence). As DNA, the CDR3 is TGTGCCAGCAGCTTGGGACAGCTAGGGCACGAGCAGTACTTC. This sequence encodes CASSLGQLGHEQYF.

V usage is TRBV19 and J usage is TRBJ2-6; D remains ambiguous. The V end was cut by 3 bases, the J end by 0 bases, with 9 bases between. The length of the CDR3 is 16 residues. Germline CDR1 LNHDA, CDR2 SQIVND (reference sequence). This CDR3 is CASSIPDASGANVLTF. The CDR3 nucleotides are TGTGCCAGTAGTATTCCTGATGCCTCTGGGGCCAACGTCCTGACTTTC.

The chain couples TRBV30 to TRBJ2-2; D is perhaps TRBD2 (6 bases). The germline CDR1 and CDR2 sequences are GTSNPN and SVGIG (reference sequence). With 0 bases removed from V and 6 bases from J, the gap between germline ends came to 8 bases. The CDR3 contains 13 residues. The CDR3 spells CAWSVGSPGELFF. The CDR3 region has the DNA TGTGCCTGGAGTGTCGGGAGTCCCGGGGAGCTGTTTTTT.

The CDR3 loop reads CASSQAGVQETQYF. In DNA, the CDR3 is TGTGCCAGCAGCCAAGCGGGAGTTCAAGAGACCCAGTACTTC. This chain links TRBV2 with TRBJ2-5; 8 positions agree with TRBD2. Germline-derived CDR1 and CDR2 are SNHLY and FYNNEI. The CDR3 consists of 14 residues. J was trimmed by 2 bases and V by 6 bases; bases with no gene match: 5.